The TCR beta chain described here comes from a study of blood T cell repertoires in COVID-19. Study summary: Sites across the United States, Italy and Spain contributed samples from acute and convalescent COVID-19.

V lost 5 bases and J lost 2, with 14 bases in between. This CDR3 region has 15 residues. Looked up from germline, CDR1 is SGHAT and CDR2 is FQNNGV. In the study's own analysis: The authors estimated nucleated cell counts from reference gene primer amplification. Produced via immunoSEQ multiplex PCR; TCRdb's table is partial and in-frame only. That table is the source of V, J and clone size, and D and trimming were worked out from the DNA. Altogether fewer than 45,000 clones are present, roughly 89% being singletons, with the ten largest covering less than 30%. The sequence derives from a man aged 55 to 70 with active or convalescent COVID-19. The sequenced material came from peripheral blood. The chain carries TRBV11-2 and TRBJ2-3; D is possibly TRBD2 (5 bases). CDR3 DNA sequence: TGTGCCAGCAGCGTAACTAGGATTTACACAGATACGCAGTATTTT. Protein product: CASSVTRIYTDTQYF.